The sequence of this T cell receptor beta chain was determined in a study of neoadjuvant anti-PD-1 for oral cavity cancer. At the level of the study: Non-progressing patients received a fourth nivolumab dose near day 43, then surgery on days 50-56.

Libraries were prepared by immunoSEQ multiplex PCR; TCRdb keeps only in-frame clonotypes and omits some of them. The sample has 11,000 to 15,000 clones; around 75% are singletons. Germline-derived CDR1 and CDR2 are MDHEN and SYDVKM. The V and J ends lost 3 bases and 1 base respectively, with 10 bases between them. The CDR3 runs 15 residues. The receptor was isolated from a person aged 35-79 years with oral cavity squamous cell carcinoma. This chain joins TRBV28 and TRBJ1-5; D gene unclear. This specimen was PBMCs, taken before nivolumab (anti-PD-1) treatment. The CDR3 spells CASSFGSKSNQPQHF. The CDR3 DNA sequence: TGTGCCAGCAGTTTTGGCAGTAAAAGCAATCAGCCCCAGCATTTT.